Listed here are 16 T cell receptor beta chains from one sample, sequenced in a study of graft-versus-host responses after intestinal transplantation. The repertoire was sequenced with immunoSEQ multiplex PCR; TCRdb's copy has only in-frame clones and lacks some. The table records fewer than 25,000 clones, 70% to 90% of them present only once. This sample comprised PBMCs, obtained 450 to 490 days after intestinal transplant. The source is a human patient who received an intestinal transplant, so some T cells may come from the graft donor.

This chain joins TRBV6-5 and TRBJ2-7, with 7 bases aligning to TRBD2. CDR3 length equals 15 residues. Germline lookup yields CDR1 MNHEY and CDR2 SVGAGI. With 6 bases clipped from V and 2 bases from J, the junction kept 10 bases outside the gene matches. CDR3 loop: CASRLISSGTYEQYF. The CDR3, as DNA: TGTGCCAGCAGGCTTATTTCTAGCGGAACCTACGAGCAGTACTTC.

The chain's CDR3 is CASSAGQGAATNEKLFF. CDR3 DNA sequence: TGTGCCAGCAGCGCGGGACAGGGGGCCGCAACTAATGAAAAACTGTTTTTT. V gene TRBV6-4 combines with J gene TRBJ1-4; 12 bases agree with TRBD1. The CDR3 is made up of 17 amino acids. V was clipped by 6 bases and J by 0 bases; unmatched bases: 5. Germline V gene lookup returns CDR1 MRHNA and CDR2 SNTAGT.

In this sample, this clone turned up a few times. V gene TRBV6-5 combines with J gene TRBJ1-1; D is unclear. Germline-derived CDR1 and CDR2 are MNHEY and SVGAGI. V was trimmed by 6 bases and J by 3 bases, leaving 8 bases between them. CDR3 length: 12 residues. The CDR3 is CASSQDYTEAFF. Here the CDR3 DNA reads TGTGCCAGCAGCCAGGATTACACTGAAGCTTTCTTT.

There are a few counts of this clone. The chain combines TRBV6-1 with TRBJ2-2; D not resolved. Germline lookup yields CDR1 MNHNS and CDR2 SASEGT. V was clipped by 5 bases and J by 5 bases, with 6 bases between them. The CDR3 has 12 residues. As DNA, the CDR3 is TGTGCCAGCAGTCTTAAGACCGGGGAGCTGTTTTTT. Translation gives CASSLKTGELFF.

Details on this clone: A junction end diverges from the germline sequence, so it may reflect a read error. The CDR3 sequence is CASRRTPDTGELFF. The CDR3, as DNA: TGCGCCAGCAGGCGGACCCCGGACACCGGGGAGCTGTTTTTT. V usage is TRBV9 and J usage is TRBJ2-2; D is undetermined. The CDR3 is 14 residues long. Per germline, CDR1 SGDLS and CDR2 YYNGEE.

The chain has TRBV12-5 and TRBJ2-3; D unclear. Germline V gene sequence: CDR1 LGHNT, CDR2 FRNRAP. V lost 5 bases, J lost 3 bases, and 3 bases lay in between. There are 11 residues in the CDR3. The CDR3 reads CASGLTDTQYF. CDR3 sequence (DNA): TGTGCTAGTGGTCTTACAGATACGCAGTATTTT. The variable domain in full, with the rest retrieved from reference TRBV12-5 and TRBJ2-3, is DARVTQTPRHKVTEMGQEVTMRCQPILGHNTVFWYRQTMMQGLELLAYFRNRAPLDDSGMPKDRFSAEMPDATLATLKIQPSEPRDSAVYFCASGLTDTQYFGPGTRLTVL.

The chain recombines TRBV2 with TRBJ2-7; D is perhaps TRBD2 (6 bases). Germline CDR1 reads SNHLY; CDR2 reads FYNNEI. Trimming took off 1 base at V and 5 bases at J, with 18 bases between the two ends. The CDR3 is 16 residues long. The CDR3 region is CASSEGGSGLSDEQYF. The CDR3 DNA reads TGTGCCAGCAGTGAAGGGGGTAGCGGCCTCTCGGACGAGCAGTACTTC.

The rearrangement joins TRBV5-5 to TRBJ1-2; tentatively, D is TRBD1 (6 bases). Germline-derived CDR1 and CDR2 are SGHKS and YYEKEE (reference sequence). V was clipped by 4 bases and J by 7 bases, with 11 bases between them. The CDR3 sequence is 12 residues long. The CDR3 spells CASSQQGPGYTF. DNA of the CDR3: TGTGCCAGCAGCCAACAGGGTCCTGGCTACACCTTC.

The gene calls are TRBV28 and TRBJ2-5, with D perhaps being TRBD1 or TRBD2 (5 bases each). In germline, CDR1 is MDHEN, CDR2 SYDVKM. Trimming removed 5 bases from V and 8 bases from J, with 9 bases in between. CDR3 length equals 11 residues. The CDR3: CASSGGYTQYF. As DNA, the CDR3 is TGTGCCAGCAGTGGGGGTTATACCCAGTACTTC. The full variable domain, rest sourced from reference TRBV28 and TRBJ2-5, is DVKVTQSSRYLVKRTGEKVFLECVQDMDHENMFWYRQDPGLGLRLIYFSYDVKMKEKGDIPEGYSVSREKKERFSLILESASTNQTSMYLCASSGGYTQYFGPGTRLLVL.

A single count supports this clone. The rearrangement joins TRBV28 to TRBJ2-3, with 12 bases fitting TRBD2. V dropped 6 bases and J dropped 3; count of bases not matched to a gene: 10. The CDR3 totals 17 residues. Germline CDR1 reads MDHEN; CDR2 reads SYDVKM. Here the CDR3 reads CASSPTGTSGCTDTQYF. In nucleotides, the CDR3 is TGTGCCAGCAGCCCTACCGGGACTAGCGGGTGTACAGATACGCAGTATTTT.

V gene TRBV9 combines with J gene TRBJ2-2; no definite D call. V was pared by 3 bases and J by 1 base, with 4 bases between. This CDR3 spans 13 amino acids. Germline values: CDR1 SGDLS, CDR2 YYNGEE. As DNA, the CDR3 is TGTGCCAGCAGCGACGAGAACACCGGGGAGCTGTTTTTT. It translates to CASSDENTGELFF.

This clone has just a few counts. V usage is TRBV9 and J usage is TRBJ2-5; 9 bases fit TRBD2. Germline V lookup: CDR1 SGDLS, CDR2 YYNGEE. The ends lost 2 bases at V and 2 bases at J; junction bases unmatched: 4. This CDR3 region has 15 residues. CDR3 sequence (DNA): TGTGCCAGCAGCGTTCTAGCGGGACTACAAGAGACCCAGTACTTC. It codes for CASSVLAGLQETQYF.

The CDR3 DNA sequence: TGTGCCAGTAGCAACAGGGGCAGGAACATTCAGTACTTC. Its translation: CASSNRGRNIQYF. The rearrangement uses TRBV19 and TRBJ2-4; 7 bases are a match to TRBD1. CDR1 is LNHDA and CDR2 is SQIVND in the germline V gene (reference sequence). The trim removed 6 bases at V and 7 bases at J, leaving 6 bases unmatched. The CDR3 has 13 residues.

This chain joins TRBV5-1 and TRBJ1-1; D ambiguous. The CDR3 totals 15 residues. The germline V gene has CDR1 SGHRS and CDR2 YFSETQ. The V gene lost 0 bases and the J gene lost 6 bases, with 15 bases spanning the gap. The CDR3 sequence: CASSLAPGLGAEAFF. CDR3 in DNA: TGCGCCAGCAGCTTGGCACCGGGATTGGGCGCTGAAGCTTTCTTT.

The chain links TRBV28 to TRBJ2-6, with unresolved D. Per the germline V gene, CDR1 is MDHEN and CDR2 is SYDVKM. This CDR3 spans 16 amino acids. V was cut by 2 bases and J by 0 bases, with 8 bases left in between. CDR3: CASSLLGSSGANVLTF. In DNA, the CDR3 is TGTGCCAGCAGTTTACTCGGTAGCTCTGGGGCCAACGTCCTGACTTTC.

The rearrangement joins TRBV4-1 to TRBJ2-3; D call uncertain. V lost 0 bases and J 2 bases, leaving 21 bases between the germline ends. CDR3 length equals 19 residues. Per the germline V gene, CDR1 is MGHRA and CDR2 is YSYEKL. The CDR3 nucleotides are TGCGCCAGCAGCCAAGATGGAACTGGATCCTTCTCAAACACAGATACGCAGTATTTT. It codes for CASSQDGTGSFSNTDTQYF.